This TCR beta chain came from a study of T cell responses to AZD1222 COVID-19 vaccine. Whole-study results and caveats: Clonal diversity may have been underestimated, and the donors were mostly white British, with more females than males. Two doses of AZD1222 preceded a rise in Spike-specific TCR breadth and depth.

The germline V and J ends were trimmed by 7 bases and 12 bases, with 16 bases remaining between them. The CDR3 spans 13 residues. Looked up from germline, CDR1 is SEHNR and CDR2 is FQNEAQ (reference sequence). Measured with immunoSEQ multiplex PCR; TCRdb has only the in-frame clones, and not every one. Among 130,000 or so clones, 89% were seen once, and the ten largest hold 2.5% to 3.5%. Comments on this clone: No antigen is known for it.

V and J are TRBV7-9 and TRBJ1-6, with a tentative D call TRBD1 (5 bases). The clonotype was recovered from an adult in good health. Source: peripheral blood, taken on day 0 of AZD1222 vaccination. The CDR3 nucleotides are TGTGCCAGCACCATAGGGACCCGGGGACCCCTCCACTTT. Its translation is CASTIGTRGPLHF.